This T cell receptor (beta chain) appears in the sequencing data of a study of regulatory dendritic cells for organ transplantation. A note on this clone: Its target is not known.

Overall study results and limits: Regulatory dendritic cells appeared to expand memory CD8+ clones less than mature ones. Naive T cells showed high diversity, memory cells less, memory CD8+ least. Between individuals, the alloreactive memory CD8+ T cell pool differed considerably.

Unmatched junction bases numbered 11, after V lost 5 bases and J lost 0 bases. The CDR3 is made up of 18 amino acids. Germline V gene sequence: CDR1 SGHNT, CDR2 YENEEA. Memory T cells were CD45RO+, naive were CD45RA+, sorted by FACS. Using immunoSEQ multiplex PCR, the repertoire was profiled, and TCRdb retains in-frame clones only, with some absent. This table holds around 30,000 clones, roughly 80% found once. This chain uses TRBV11-3 with TRBJ1-5, with TRBD1 matching over 9 bases. Material for sequencing was naive CD4+ T cells from blood. The sample's subset: CD45RA+ naive T cells. This receptor was obtained from a human donor in good health. The CDR3 loop reads CASSPPGTGRYSNQPQHF. CDR3 coding DNA: TGTGCCAGCAGCCCCCCCGGGACAGGGCGATATAGCAATCAGCCCCAGCATTTT.